The clone carrying this T cell receptor (beta chain) was detected only a few times. One end of the junction fails to match germline, which may point to a read error. The treatment is: randomized to nivolumab then ipilimumab (arm A) or the reverse (arm B). No patient had prior DNA-damaging chemotherapy. Live CD3+CD8+ CD19− CD56− cells were sorted from PBMCs. Data came from immunoSEQ multiplex PCR; TCRdb stores just in-frame clones and leaves some out. In the table there are roughly 31,000 clones, less than 90% of which are singletons. The data belong to a study of sequential checkpoint blockade in melanoma. Germline V CDR1 and CDR2: MGHRA, YSYEKL. The CDR3 is made up of 14 amino acids.

The sequence derives from a human donor with melanoma. The sample consisted of CD8+ T cells sorted from blood (inferred from file names), taken from a patient given nivolumab and ipilimumab in sequence. This chain joins TRBV4-1 and TRBJ2-7; perhaps TRBD1 as D (5 bases). The CDR3 region has the DNA TGTGCCAGCAGCCAAGGCCGACAGACCTACGAGCAGTACTTC. This encodes CASSQGRQTYEQYF.